This T cell receptor (beta chain) was observed in a study of blood T cell repertoires in COVID-19. This CDR3 region has 11 residues. The ends were cut back, 9 bases at V and 8 bases at J, with 12 bases in the middle. Germline V gives CDR1 KGHDR, CDR2 SFDVKD. Profiled with immunoSEQ multiplex PCR; TCRdb holds only in-frame clones, not every one. This table holds roughly 180,000 clones, 76% found once. The chain recombines TRBV24-1 with TRBJ1-1; no clear D. Sequencing was done on a sample of peripheral blood. This sequence originates from a woman aged 50 to 65 with active or convalescent COVID-19. As DNA, the CDR3 is TGTGCCACCCACATCGGAGTCGAAGCTTTCTTT. Encoded protein: CATHIGVEAFF.